Given below is one T cell receptor beta chain in context. Everyone who took part was about 18 to 89 years old, and they came from 24 US areas. All recovered Cohort 3 donors got two negative PCRs, got clearance, or saw symptom resolution. This specimen belongs to a study of blood T cell repertoires in COVID-19. Turning to the study itself: Both acute and convalescent COVID-19 samples were obtained from the United States, Italy and Spain.

Original data processing: Reference gene primer amplification yielded estimated nucleated cell counts. The data were produced by immunoSEQ multiplex PCR, yet TCRdb's version contains in-frame clones alone and is incomplete. Clone size and the V and J calls come from that table; the DNA yielded D and trimming. The data show under 300,000 clones, about 89% seen once. CDR1 is SGHRS, CDR2 YFSETQ, per germline. The CDR3 contains 13 residues. Trimming took off 0 bases at V and 0 bases at J, with 4 bases between the two ends. The chain couples TRBV5-1 to TRBJ2-7; D ambiguous. The receptor comes from a man aged 35-49 years who had recovered from COVID-19. The sample consisted of PBMCs or T cells enriched from blood (not recorded which). DNA of the CDR3: TGCGCCAGCAGCTTGGCGTCCTCCTACGAGCAGTACTTC. It specifies CASSLASSYEQYF.